The sequence of this TCR beta chain was determined in a study of vaccination and CD4 T cells after COVID-19. This clonotype was picked up a small number of times. As yet, its antigen is unknown. Oncomine TCR Beta short-read sequencing was applied to DNA from cultured CD4+ T cells. Scientists extracted genomic DNA from CD4+ T cells grown in culture. MiXCR, run by TCRdb on the PCR reads, gives a single entry per CDR3 protein. The sample includes over 9,000 distinct CDR3 sequences, around 35% of them seen just once. Treatment noted: 10-day PBMC culture with coronavirus spike peptide pools or control peptides (ViraFEST assay). One should note that the unexposed donor's CD4+ T cells were collected before the COVID-19 pandemic (2011-2018). ViraFEST used peptide pools to expand antigen-specific T cells before TCR sequencing. Testing used SARS-CoV-2 S/N and four cold-coronavirus spikes on unexposed-donor CD4+ T cells, cells permitting.

V was pared by 7 bases and J by 1 base, with 15 bases between. There are 15 residues in the CDR3. CDR1 and CDR2 (germline): ENHRY, SYGVKD. The gene calls are TRBV10-3 and TRBJ2-3; weak D call: TRBD2 (6 bases). This receptor was obtained from a human donor in good health. Sequences were obtained from CD4+ T cells from blood, cultured in vitro. The chain's CDR3 is CAIKGGARRTDTQYF. The CDR3 DNA follows: TGTGCCATCAAAGGCGGGGCCCGCCGCACAGATACGCAGTATTTT.